The rows below give T cell receptor beta chains drawn from one sample of a study of shared clonotypes between healthy human individuals. Here immunoSEQ multiplex PCR was the method, and the copy in TCRdb shows in-frame clones only, minus some. The sample yields 950,000 to 1,300,000 clones, approximately 76% seen once. The material sequenced was memory CD4+ T cells sorted from blood. These receptors were taken from a man aged 18-30 years in good health. CDR3s include the opening cysteine and the closing phenylalanine or tryptophan. A D gene is named only where the DNA matches it firmly. A clone size is listed for some rows: how often the clone was seen (once, few, many), or a class if it is expanded.

abundance: -; v_gene: TRBV7-9; j_gene: TRBJ2-2; d_gene: -; CDR3nt: TGTGCCAGCAGCTTAGAAGGCGGGGAGCTGTTTTTT; CDR3aa: CASSLEGGELFF
abundance: -; v_gene: TRBV6-6; j_gene: TRBJ1-2; d_gene: -; CDR3nt: TGTGCCAGCAGCTCGGGGGGGTCTTATGGCTACACCTTC; CDR3aa: CASSSGGSYGYTF
abundance: few; v_gene: TRBV18; j_gene: TRBJ2-5; d_gene: -; CDR3nt: TGTGCCAGCTCACTCTTCCAAGAGACCCAGTACTTC; CDR3aa: CASSLFQETQYF
abundance: once; v_gene: TRBV28; j_gene: TRBJ1-2; d_gene: TRBD1; CDR3nt: TGTGCCAGCGGGTCGACAGGGGGCGAGAGTTTCTACACCTTC; CDR3aa: CASGSTGGESFYTF
abundance: once; v_gene: TRBV11-3; j_gene: TRBJ2-1; d_gene: TRBD1; CDR3nt: TGTGCCAGCAGCCTTACAGGGGATCCCTACAATGAGCAGTTCTTC; CDR3aa: CASSLTGDPYNEQFF
abundance: few; v_gene: TRBV27; j_gene: TRBJ1-1; d_gene: -; CDR3nt: TGTGCCAGCAGTTTATTGGCAGCTTTTAAATTGAACACTGAAGCTTTCTTT; CDR3aa: CASSLLAAFKLNTEAFF
abundance: -; v_gene: TRBV19; j_gene: TRBJ2-4; d_gene: TRBD1; CDR3nt: TGTGCCAGTAGGCACACAGGGGGAGCCAAAAACATTCAGTACTTC; CDR3aa: CASRHTGGAKNIQYF
abundance: few; v_gene: TRBV25-1; j_gene: TRBJ1-6; d_gene: TRBD1; CDR3nt: TGTGCCAGCAGTGGGAGGGGACAGGGTAATTCACCCCTCCACTTT; CDR3aa: CASSGRGQGNSPLHF
abundance: -; v_gene: TRBV7-9; j_gene: TRBJ2-3; d_gene: -; CDR3nt: TGTGCCAGCAGCTTAACAGGGTCCACAGATACGCAGTATTTT; CDR3aa: CASSLTGSTDTQYF
abundance: -; v_gene: TRBV6-1; j_gene: TRBJ1-3; d_gene: -; CDR3nt: TGTGCCAGCAGTGAAAGCCGGACAGTTGGAAACACCATATATTTT; CDR3aa: CASSESRTVGNTIYF
abundance: -; v_gene: TRBV28; j_gene: TRBJ2-4; d_gene: TRBD2; CDR3nt: TGTGCCAGCAGTTTCGGGGCAGCGGGGGGGCGAAACATTCAGTACTTC; CDR3aa: CASSFGAAGGRNIQYF
abundance: -; v_gene: TRBV6-1; j_gene: TRBJ2-6; d_gene: -; CDR3nt: TGTGCCAGCAGTGAAGGTGTGGGCTCTGGGGCCAACGTCCTGACTTTC; CDR3aa: CASSEGVGSGANVLTF
abundance: -; v_gene: TRBV7-2; j_gene: TRBJ1-6; d_gene: -; CDR3nt: TGTGCCAGCAGCTCCCGACAGGACGCCCTCCACTTT; CDR3aa: CASSSRQDALHF
abundance: -; v_gene: TRBV30; j_gene: TRBJ1-2; d_gene: -; CDR3nt: TGTGCCTGGAGAGCAGGAACCCGCTATGGCTACACCTTC; CDR3aa: CAWRAGTRYGYTF
abundance: -; v_gene: TRBV19; j_gene: TRBJ2-4; d_gene: TRBD1; CDR3nt: TGTGCCAGTGCAGGGGGCGCGAACATTCAGTACTTC; CDR3aa: CASAGGANIQYF
abundance: -; v_gene: TRBV7-3; j_gene: TRBJ2-3; d_gene: -; CDR3nt: TGTGCCAGCAGCTTGTCGGTGGGCCCCGATACGCAGTATTTT; CDR3aa: CASSLSVGPDTQYF
abundance: few; v_gene: TRBV5-4; j_gene: TRBJ1-2; d_gene: TRBD1; CDR3nt: TGTGCCAGCAGCCAGACAGGGCCGCCCGTCTATGGCTACACCTTC; CDR3aa: CASSQTGPPVYGYTF
abundance: few; v_gene: TRBV2; j_gene: TRBJ2-1; d_gene: -; CDR3nt: TGTGCCAGCAGGGGAATATTTATGACGAGCTCCTACAATGAGCAGTTCTTC; CDR3aa: CASRGIFMTSSYNEQFF
abundance: -; v_gene: TRBV10-3; j_gene: TRBJ2-1; d_gene: TRBD2; CDR3nt: TGTGCCATCAGTGAGTCGGGTAGCGGGGCGCGAGGTGAGCAGTTCTTC; CDR3aa: CAISESGSGARGEQFF
abundance: few; v_gene: TRBV18; j_gene: TRBJ1-6; d_gene: TRBD1; CDR3nt: TGTGCCAGCTCACCGGGACAGGGGAATTCACCCCTCCACTTT; CDR3aa: CASSPGQGNSPLHF
abundance: -; v_gene: TRBV9; j_gene: TRBJ2-3; d_gene: TRBD2; CDR3nt: TGTGCCAGCAGCGTAGAACTAGCGGGAGGAGATACGCAGTATTTT; CDR3aa: CASSVELAGGDTQYF
abundance: -; v_gene: TRBV7-2; j_gene: TRBJ2-1; d_gene: TRBD2; CDR3nt: TGTGCCAGCAGCTCGTCCAATAGCGGGAGTGAGCAGTTCTTC; CDR3aa: CASSSSNSGSEQFF
abundance: -; v_gene: TRBV6-5; j_gene: TRBJ2-3; d_gene: -; CDR3nt: TGTGCCAGCGCCTCCCCGGGGTCCGATACGCAGTATTTT; CDR3aa: CASASPGSDTQYF
abundance: -; v_gene: TRBV27; j_gene: TRBJ2-3; d_gene: TRBD2; CDR3nt: TGTGCCAGCAGTCCACGGACTAGCGGGAGGCCCGGGACAGATACGCAGTATTTT; CDR3aa: CASSPRTSGRPGTDTQYF
abundance: -; v_gene: TRBV30; j_gene: TRBJ2-6; d_gene: -; CDR3nt: TGTGCCTGGAGTGTAATCAACTCTGGGGCCAACGTCCTGACTTTC; CDR3aa: CAWSVINSGANVLTF
abundance: -; v_gene: TRBV7-2; j_gene: TRBJ2-2; d_gene: TRBD1; CDR3nt: TGTGCCAGCAGCCTCGACAGGGGTCCCGGGGAGCTGTTTTTT; CDR3aa: CASSLDRGPGELFF
abundance: -; v_gene: TRBV5-1; j_gene: TRBJ1-1; d_gene: -; CDR3nt: TGCGCCAGCAGCACACAAACAGTCAACACTGAAGCTTTCTTT; CDR3aa: CASSTQTVNTEAFF
abundance: -; v_gene: TRBV6-6; j_gene: TRBJ1-4; d_gene: -; CDR3nt: TGTGCCAGCAGTACCGGGGCCCGTAATGAAAAACTGTTTTTT; CDR3aa: CASSTGARNEKLFF
abundance: -; v_gene: TRBV5-4; j_gene: TRBJ2-2; d_gene: -; CDR3nt: TGTGCCAGCAGCTTGTCCCTTTCAGCGGCCACGAACACCGGGGAGCTGTTTTTT; CDR3aa: CASSLSLSAATNTGELFF
abundance: -; v_gene: TRBV6-6; j_gene: TRBJ1-4; d_gene: -; CDR3nt: TGTGCCAGCAGCCCCGGCCTTCTCGGGTATGAAAAACTGTTTTTT; CDR3aa: CASSPGLLGYEKLFF
abundance: -; v_gene: TRBV7-2; j_gene: TRBJ2-7; d_gene: -; CDR3nt: TGTGCCAGCAGCGACGGGACGAGACTAGAGCAGTACTTC; CDR3aa: CASSDGTRLEQYF
abundance: -; v_gene: TRBV7-8; j_gene: TRBJ1-6; d_gene: TRBD1; CDR3nt: TGTGCCAGCAGCCGGGACAGGATTAGCTCCTATAATTCACCCCTCCACTTT; CDR3aa: CASSRDRISSYNSPLHF
abundance: -; v_gene: TRBV30; j_gene: TRBJ2-7; d_gene: -; CDR3nt: TGTGCCTGGAGTTCTTCCTACGAGCAGTACTTC; CDR3aa: CAWSSSYEQYF
abundance: -; v_gene: TRBV14; j_gene: TRBJ2-5; d_gene: -; CDR3nt: TGTGCCAGCAGCCAAGATCGGCAAGTCCAGTACTTC; CDR3aa: CASSQDRQVQYF
abundance: -; v_gene: TRBV20-1; j_gene: TRBJ2-1; d_gene: -; CDR3nt: TGCAGTGCTAGAACCTCGCGGATCTTC; CDR3aa: CSARTSRIF
abundance: -; v_gene: TRBV5-1; j_gene: TRBJ1-6; d_gene: TRBD1; CDR3nt: TGCGCCAGCAGCGGACAGGGGTTTAGCAATTCACCCCTCCACTTT; CDR3aa: CASSGQGFSNSPLHF
abundance: -; v_gene: TRBV7-2; j_gene: TRBJ1-1; d_gene: -; CDR3nt: TGTGCCAGCCGTAGCAGTCTTATGAACACTGAAGCTTTCTTT; CDR3aa: CASRSSLMNTEAFF
abundance: once; v_gene: TRBV30; j_gene: TRBJ2-3; d_gene: TRBD1; CDR3nt: TGTGCCTGGAGGGACAGGAGACGCTCTAGCACAGATACGCAGTATTTT; CDR3aa: CAWRDRRRSSTDTQYF
abundance: -; v_gene: TRBV18; j_gene: TRBJ2-2; d_gene: -; CDR3nt: TGTGCCAGCTCACCGGGGGCCGGGAGCACCGGGGAGCTGTTTTTT; CDR3aa: CASSPGAGSTGELFF
abundance: -; v_gene: TRBV7-9; j_gene: TRBJ2-3; d_gene: -; CDR3nt: TGTGCCAGCAGCCAGTTAGGTCGGGAAAAGACAGATACGCAGTATTTT; CDR3aa: CASSQLGREKTDTQYF
abundance: -; v_gene: TRBV19; j_gene: TRBJ2-7; d_gene: -; CDR3nt: TGTGCCAGTAGTATCCGGGGTTCCTTGGGAAGCTCCTACGAGCAGTACTTC; CDR3aa: CASSIRGSLGSSYEQYF
abundance: -; v_gene: TRBV19; j_gene: TRBJ1-2; d_gene: -; CDR3nt: TGTGCCAGTAGTGCAAACGACCGGGCTCGCGGCTACACCTTC; CDR3aa: CASSANDRARGYTF
abundance: -; v_gene: TRBV4-3; j_gene: TRBJ2-2; d_gene: -; CDR3nt: TGCGCCAGGAGAATGGCGATCGCGAACACCGGGGAGCTGTTTTTT; CDR3aa: CARRMAIANTGELFF